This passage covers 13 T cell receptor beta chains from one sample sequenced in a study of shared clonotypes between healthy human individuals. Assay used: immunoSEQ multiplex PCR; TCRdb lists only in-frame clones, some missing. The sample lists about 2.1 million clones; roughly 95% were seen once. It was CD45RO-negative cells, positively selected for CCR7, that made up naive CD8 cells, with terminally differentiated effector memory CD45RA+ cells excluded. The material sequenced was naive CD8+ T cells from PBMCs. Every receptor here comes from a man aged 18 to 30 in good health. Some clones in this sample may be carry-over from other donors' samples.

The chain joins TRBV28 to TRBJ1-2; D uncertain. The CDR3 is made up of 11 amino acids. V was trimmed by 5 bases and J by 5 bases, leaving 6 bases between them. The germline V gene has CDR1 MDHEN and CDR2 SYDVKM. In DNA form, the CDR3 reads TGTGCCAGCAGTCCCAAATATGGCTACACCTTC. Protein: CASSPKYGYTF.

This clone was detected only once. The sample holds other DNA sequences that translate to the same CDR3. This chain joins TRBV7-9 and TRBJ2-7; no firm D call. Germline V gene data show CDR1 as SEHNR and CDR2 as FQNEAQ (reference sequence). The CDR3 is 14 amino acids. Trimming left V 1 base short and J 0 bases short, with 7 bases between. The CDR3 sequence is CASSLEVGSYEQYF. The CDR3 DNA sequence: TGTGCCAGCAGCTTAGAGGTTGGCTCCTACGAGCAGTACTTC. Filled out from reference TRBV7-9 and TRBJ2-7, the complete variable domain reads DTGVSQNPRHKITKRGQNVTFRCDPISEHNRLYWYRQTLGQGPEFLTYFQNEAQLEKSRLLSDRFSAERPKGSFSTLEIQRTEQGDSAMYLCASSLEVGSYEQYFGPGTRLTVT.

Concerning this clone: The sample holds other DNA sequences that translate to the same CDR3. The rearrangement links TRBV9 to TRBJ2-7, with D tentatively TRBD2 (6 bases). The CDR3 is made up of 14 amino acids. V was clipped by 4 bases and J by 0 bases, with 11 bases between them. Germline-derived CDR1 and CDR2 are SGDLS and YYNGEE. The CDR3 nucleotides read TGTGCCAGCAGCCCGGGACTGAGCTCCTACGAGCAGTACTTC. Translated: CASSPGLSSYEQYF.

Here the CDR3 reads CASSVFGTSGRARNEQFF. CDR3 DNA: TGTGCCAGCAGCGTATTTGGGACTAGCGGGAGGGCCAGGAATGAGCAGTTCTTC. This sequence joins TRBV9 and TRBJ2-1; 16 bases align to TRBD2. V trimming: 1 base; J trimming: 7 bases; junction bases outside the gene matches: 8. From germline, CDR1 is SGDLS and CDR2 YYNGEE. The CDR3 runs 18 residues. The full variable domain, its missing parts supplied by reference TRBV9 and TRBJ2-1, is DSGVTQTPKHLITATGQRVTLRCSPRSGDLSVYWYQQSLDQGLQFLIQYYNGEERAKGNILERFSAQQFPDLHSELNLSSLELGDSALYFCASSVFGTSGRARNEQFFGPGTRLTVL.

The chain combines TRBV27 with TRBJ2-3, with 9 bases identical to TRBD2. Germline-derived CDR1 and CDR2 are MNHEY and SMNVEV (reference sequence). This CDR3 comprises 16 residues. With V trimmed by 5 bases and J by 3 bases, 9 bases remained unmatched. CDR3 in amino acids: CASSSRGGGLTDTQYF. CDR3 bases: TGTGCCAGCAGTAGTCGCGGGGGGGGCCTTACAGATACGCAGTATTTT.

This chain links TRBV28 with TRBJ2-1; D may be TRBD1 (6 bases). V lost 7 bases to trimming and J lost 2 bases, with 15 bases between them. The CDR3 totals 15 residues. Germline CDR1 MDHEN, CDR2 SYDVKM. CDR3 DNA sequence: TGTGCCAGCAACCTCCTACAGGGTGCCTACAATGAGCAGTTCTTC. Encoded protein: CASNLLQGAYNEQFF.

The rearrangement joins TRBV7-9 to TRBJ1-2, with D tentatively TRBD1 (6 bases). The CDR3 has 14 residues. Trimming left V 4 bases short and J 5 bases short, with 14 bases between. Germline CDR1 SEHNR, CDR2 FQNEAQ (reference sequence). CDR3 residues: CASSYGTGKYGYTF. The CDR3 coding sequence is TGTGCCAGCAGCTATGGCACAGGGAAATATGGCTACACCTTC.

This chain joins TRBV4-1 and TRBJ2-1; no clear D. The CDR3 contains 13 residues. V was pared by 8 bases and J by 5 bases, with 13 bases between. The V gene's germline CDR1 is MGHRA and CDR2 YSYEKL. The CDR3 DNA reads TGCGCCAGCGGTCGGACGGCAAACAATGAGCAGTTCTTC. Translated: CASGRTANNEQFF.

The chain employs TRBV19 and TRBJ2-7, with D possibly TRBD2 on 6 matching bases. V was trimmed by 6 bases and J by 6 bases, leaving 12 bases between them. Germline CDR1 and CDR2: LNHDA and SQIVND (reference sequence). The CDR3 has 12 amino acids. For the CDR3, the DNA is TGTGCCAGTAGCTTTTGGGGAGGCGAGCAGTACTTC. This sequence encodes CASSFWGGEQYF.

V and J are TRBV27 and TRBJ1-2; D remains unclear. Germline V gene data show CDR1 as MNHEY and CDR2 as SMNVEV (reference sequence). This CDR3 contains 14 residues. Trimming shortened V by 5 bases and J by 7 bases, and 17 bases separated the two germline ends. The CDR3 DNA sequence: TGTGCCAGCAGTATGCTTCGGGAAGGTGGTGGCTACACCTTC. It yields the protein CASSMLREGGGYTF.

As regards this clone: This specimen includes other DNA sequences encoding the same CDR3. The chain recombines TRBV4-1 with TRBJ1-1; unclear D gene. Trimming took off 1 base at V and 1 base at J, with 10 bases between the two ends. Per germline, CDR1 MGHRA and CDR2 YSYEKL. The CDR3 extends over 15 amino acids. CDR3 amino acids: CASSQGGGGNTEAFF. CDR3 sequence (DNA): TGCGCCAGCAGCCAAGGAGGTGGAGGGAACACTGAAGCTTTCTTT.

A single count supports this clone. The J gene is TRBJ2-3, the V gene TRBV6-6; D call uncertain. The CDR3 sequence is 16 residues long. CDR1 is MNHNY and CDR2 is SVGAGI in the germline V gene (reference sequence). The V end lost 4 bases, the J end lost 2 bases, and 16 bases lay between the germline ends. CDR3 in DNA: TGTGCCAGCAGTTTCCTAGACGGGCTCCTCACAGATACGCAGTATTTT. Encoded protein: CASSFLDGLLTDTQYF.

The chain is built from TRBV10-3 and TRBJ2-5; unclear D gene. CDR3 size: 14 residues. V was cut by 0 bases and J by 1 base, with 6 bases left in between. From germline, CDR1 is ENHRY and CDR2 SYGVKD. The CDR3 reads CAISESSIQETQYF. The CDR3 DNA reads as TGTGCCATCAGTGAGTCATCCATCCAAGAGACCCAGTACTTC.